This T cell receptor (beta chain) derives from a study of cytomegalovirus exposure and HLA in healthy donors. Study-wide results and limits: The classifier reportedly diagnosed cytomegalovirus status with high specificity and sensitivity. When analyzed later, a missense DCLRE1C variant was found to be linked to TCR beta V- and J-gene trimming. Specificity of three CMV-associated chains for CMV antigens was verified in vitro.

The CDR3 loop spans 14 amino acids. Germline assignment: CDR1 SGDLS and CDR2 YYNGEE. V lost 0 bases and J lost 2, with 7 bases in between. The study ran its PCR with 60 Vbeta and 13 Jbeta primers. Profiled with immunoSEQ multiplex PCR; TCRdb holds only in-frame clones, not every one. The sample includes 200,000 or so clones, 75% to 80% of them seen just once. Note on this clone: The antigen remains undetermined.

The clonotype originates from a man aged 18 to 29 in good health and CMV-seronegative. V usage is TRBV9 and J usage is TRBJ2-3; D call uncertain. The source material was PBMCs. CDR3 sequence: CASSVASTTDTQYF. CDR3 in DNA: TGTGCCAGCAGCGTAGCAAGCACCACAGATACGCAGTATTTT. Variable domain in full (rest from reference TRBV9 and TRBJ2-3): DSGVTQTPKHLITATGQRVTLRCSPRSGDLSVYWYQQSLDQGLQFLIQYYNGEERAKGNILERFSAQQFPDLHSELNLSSLELGDSALYFCASSVASTTDTQYFGPGTRLTVL.